The rows below give T cell receptor beta chains drawn from one sample of a study of blood T cell repertoires in COVID-19. Data came from immunoSEQ multiplex PCR; TCRdb stores just in-frame clones and leaves some out. The data hold approximately 280,000 clones, with roughly 87% observed a single time. Material for sequencing was PBMCs or T cells enriched from blood (not recorded which). These receptors were obtained from a woman between 40 and 55 years old who had recovered from COVID-19. The CDR3 runs from the conserved cysteine through the conserved F or W. Fields, in order: J gene, clone size, D gene, CDR3 length, V gene, CDR3 protein, CDR3 DNA. A D gene is named only where the DNA matches it firmly. Some rows have no size entry. The others give once, few or many, or a class for an expanded clone.

>TRBJ2-1|-|TRBD2|19|TRBV9
CASSVAPQLASKGYNEQFF
TGTGCCAGCAGCGTAGCCCCCCAACTAGCGTCCAAGGGGTACAATGAGCAGTTCTTC
>TRBJ2-2|-|TRBD2|14|TRBV6-5
CASTQLGGAGELFF
TGTGCCAGCACTCAGCTGGGGGGGGCCGGGGAGCTGTTTTTT
>TRBJ2-1|-|TRBD2|18|TRBV6-1
CASSDGLAGGPQYNEQFF
TGTGCCAGCAGTGATGGATTAGCGGGAGGGCCTCAATACAATGAGCAGTTCTTC
>TRBJ1-3|-|TRBD1|13|TRBV12-3/TRBV12-4
CASSRDRANTIYF
TGTGCCAGCAGTCGGGACAGGGCGAACACCATATATTTT
>TRBJ2-2|once|-|17|TRBV7-8
CASSLGGPSVNTGELFF
TGTGCCAGCAGCTTAGGGGGCCCAAGCGTAAACACCGGGGAGCTGTTTTTT
>TRBJ2-5|-|TRBD2|16|TRBV18
CASTAPGTSGQETQYF
TGTGCCAGCACTGCCCCCGGGACTAGCGGCCAAGAGACCCAGTACTTC
>TRBJ2-7|-|-|12|TRBV19
CASSQGPYEQYF
TGTGCCAGTTCTCAGGGGCCCTACGAGCAGTACTTC
>TRBJ1-1|-|TRBD1|15|TRBV6-5
CASRATGQRNTEAFF
TGTGCCAGCAGAGCAACGGGACAGAGGAACACTGAAGCTTTCTTT
>TRBJ2-1|-|TRBD2|16|TRBV4-1
CASSRMLAGEYNEQFF
TGCGCCAGCAGCCGGATGCTAGCGGGTGAATACAATGAGCAGTTCTTC
>TRBJ2-1|-|TRBD1|14|TRBV6-2/TRBV6-3
CASSQDRATNEQFF
TGTGCCAGCAGCCAGGACAGGGCGACCAATGAGCAGTTCTTC
>TRBJ1-5|-|-|17|TRBV7-2
CASSLGTAIGGNQPQHF
TGTGCCAGCAGCTTAGGGACAGCAATCGGAGGCAATCAGCCCCAGCATTTT
>TRBJ1-3|-|-|15|TRBV24-1
CATSDPGGPGNTIYF
TGTGCCACCAGTGATCCCGGAGGCCCCGGAAACACCATATATTTT
>TRBJ2-5|-|TRBD2|14|TRBV18
CASSNRSGSETQYF
TGTGCCAGCTCAAATCGCAGCGGGAGTGAGACCCAGTACTTC
>TRBJ2-1|-|-|15|TRBV28
CASSLRGRDYNEQFF
TGTGCCAGCAGTTTACGAGGACGGGACTACAATGAGCAGTTCTTC
>TRBJ2-5|-|TRBD1|14|TRBV28
CASSDPGQAETQYF
TGTGCCAGCAGTGACCCAGGACAGGCAGAGACCCAGTACTTC
>TRBJ1-1|-|-|13|TRBV7-9
CASSLLENTEAFF
TGTGCCAGCAGCTTACTAGAGAACACTGAAGCTTTCTTT
>TRBJ1-5|-|-|16|TRBV2
CASSEGSGVGNQPQHF
TGTGCCAGCAGTGAAGGGTCAGGGGTGGGCAATCAGCCCCAGCATTTT
>TRBJ2-7|-|TRBD2|17|TRBV4-1
CASSQDSQLAGRYEQYF
TGCGCCAGCAGCCAAGATTCCCAGCTAGCGGGACGGTACGAGCAGTACTTC
>TRBJ2-2|-|-|15|TRBV24-1
CATSPKRSNTGELFF
TGTGCCACCTCCCCCAAGCGGTCGAACACCGGGGAGCTGTTTTTT
>TRBJ1-2|-|-|15|TRBV7-9
CASSLEGTSNYGYTF
TGTGCCAGCAGCTTGGAGGGGACCTCTAACTATGGCTACACCTTC
>TRBJ2-2|-|TRBD2|14|TRBV2
CASGSGINTGELFF
TGTGCCAGCGGGAGCGGGATTAACACCGGGGAGCTGTTTTTT
>TRBJ1-2|-|-|12|TRBV28
CASSFPGNGYTF
TGTGCCAGCAGTTTTCCCGGGAATGGCTACACCTTC
>TRBJ1-1|few|-|13|TRBV7-2
CASSLAKGLEAFF
TGTGCCAGCAGCTTAGCGAAGGGACTTGAAGCTTTCTTT
>TRBJ2-7|few|TRBD1|15|TRBV5-4
CASSTDRAKFYEQYF
TGTGCCAGCAGTACCGACAGGGCAAAGTTCTACGAGCAGTACTTC
>TRBJ2-3|-|TRBD1|13|TRBV12-3/TRBV12-4
CASSNRGADTQYF
TGTGCCAGCAGTAACAGGGGGGCAGATACGCAGTATTTT
>TRBJ2-7|-|-|13|TRBV28
CASRPAASYEQYF
TGTGCCAGCAGACCAGCGGCTTCCTACGAGCAGTACTTC
>TRBJ2-2|-|TRBD1|16|TRBV5-1
CASSLEPGGNTGELFF
TGCGCCAGCAGCTTGGAGCCAGGGGGAAACACCGGGGAGCTGTTTTTT
>TRBJ1-4|-|-|15|TRBV13
CASSAQGRANEKLFF
TGTGCCAGCAGCGCTCAGGGGAGGGCTAATGAAAAACTGTTTTTT
>TRBJ2-1|once|TRBD2|20|TRBV30
CAWSPPGTSGRGGTRNEQFF
TGTGCCTGGAGCCCCCCCGGGACTAGCGGGAGGGGTGGTACTCGAAATGAGCAGTTCTTC
>TRBJ1-1|-|-|15|TRBV5-4
CASSLPPGGDTEAFF
TGTGCCAGCAGCTTGCCCCCGGGAGGCGACACTGAAGCTTTCTTT
>TRBJ2-7|-|TRBD1|18|TRBV2
CASRQQWGSGQGAREQYF
TGTGCCAGCCGACAGCAGTGGGGGTCGGGACAGGGGGCGCGCGAGCAGTACTTC
>TRBJ2-2|-|-|12|TRBV7-9
CASSFSTGELFF
TGTGCCAGCAGCTTTAGCACCGGGGAGCTGTTTTTT
>TRBJ2-2|-|TRBD1|17|TRBV3-1/TRBV3-2
CASSQNLGGSNTGELFF
TGTGCCAGCAGCCAGAACCTAGGGGGCTCGAACACCGGGGAGCTGTTTTTT